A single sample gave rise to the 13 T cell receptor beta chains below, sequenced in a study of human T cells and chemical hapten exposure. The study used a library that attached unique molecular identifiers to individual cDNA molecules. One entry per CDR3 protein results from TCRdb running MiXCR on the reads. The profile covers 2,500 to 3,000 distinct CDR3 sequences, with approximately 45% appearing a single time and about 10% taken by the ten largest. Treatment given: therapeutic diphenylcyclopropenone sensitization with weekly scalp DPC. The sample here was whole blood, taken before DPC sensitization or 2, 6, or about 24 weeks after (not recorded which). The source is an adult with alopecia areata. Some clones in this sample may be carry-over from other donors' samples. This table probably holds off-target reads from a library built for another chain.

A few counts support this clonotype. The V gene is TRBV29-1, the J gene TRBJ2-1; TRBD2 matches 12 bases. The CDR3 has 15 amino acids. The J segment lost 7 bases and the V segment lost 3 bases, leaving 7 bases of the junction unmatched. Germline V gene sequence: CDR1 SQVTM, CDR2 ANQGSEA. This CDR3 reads CSVERLAGGRNEQFF. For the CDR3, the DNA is TGCAGCGTTGAGAGGCTAGCGGGAGGGCGAAATGAGCAGTTCTTC.

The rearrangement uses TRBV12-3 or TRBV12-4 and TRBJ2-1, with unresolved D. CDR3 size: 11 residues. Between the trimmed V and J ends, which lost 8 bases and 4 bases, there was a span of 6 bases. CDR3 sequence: CASGKYNEQFF. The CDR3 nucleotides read TGTGCCAGCGGGAAATACAATGAGCAGTTCTTC.

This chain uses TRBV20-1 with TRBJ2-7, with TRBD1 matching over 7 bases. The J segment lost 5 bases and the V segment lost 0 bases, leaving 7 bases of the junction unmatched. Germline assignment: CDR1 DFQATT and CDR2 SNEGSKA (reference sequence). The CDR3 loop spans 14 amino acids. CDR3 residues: CSARDRIDRDEQYF. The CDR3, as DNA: TGCAGTGCTAGAGATCGGATAGACAGGGACGAGCAGTACTTC.

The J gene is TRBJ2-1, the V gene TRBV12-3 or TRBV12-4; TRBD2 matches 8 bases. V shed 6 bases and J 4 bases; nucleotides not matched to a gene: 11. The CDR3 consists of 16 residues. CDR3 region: CASSPTSGASYNEQFF. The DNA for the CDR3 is TGTGCCAGCAGCCCCACTAGCGGAGCATCATACAATGAGCAGTTCTTC.

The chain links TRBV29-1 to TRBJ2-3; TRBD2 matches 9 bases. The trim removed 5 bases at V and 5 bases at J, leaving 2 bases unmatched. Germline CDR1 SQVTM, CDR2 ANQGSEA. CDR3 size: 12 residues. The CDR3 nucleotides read TGCAGCGTTTTACTAGCGGGAGATACGCAGTATTTT. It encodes CSVLLAGDTQYF.

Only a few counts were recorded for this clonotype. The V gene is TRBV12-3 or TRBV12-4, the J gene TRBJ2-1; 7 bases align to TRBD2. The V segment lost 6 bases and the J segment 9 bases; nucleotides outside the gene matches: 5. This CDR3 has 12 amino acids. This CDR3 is CASRLAKTEQFF. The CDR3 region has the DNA TGTGCCAGCAGACTAGCGAAGACTGAGCAGTTCTTC.

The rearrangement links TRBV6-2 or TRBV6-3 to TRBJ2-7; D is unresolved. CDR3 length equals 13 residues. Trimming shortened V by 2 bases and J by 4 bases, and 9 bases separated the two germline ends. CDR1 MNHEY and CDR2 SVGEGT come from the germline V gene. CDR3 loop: CASSYALGYEQYF. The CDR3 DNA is TGTGCCAGCAGTTACGCCCTAGGTTACGAGCAGTACTTC.

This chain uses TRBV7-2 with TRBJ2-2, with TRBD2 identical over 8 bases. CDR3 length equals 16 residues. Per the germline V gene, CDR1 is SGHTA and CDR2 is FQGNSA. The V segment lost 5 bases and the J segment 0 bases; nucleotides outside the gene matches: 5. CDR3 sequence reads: CASSPTSGANTGELFF. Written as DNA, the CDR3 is TGTGCCAGCAGCCCTACTAGCGGAGCGAACACCGGGGAGCTGTTTTTT.

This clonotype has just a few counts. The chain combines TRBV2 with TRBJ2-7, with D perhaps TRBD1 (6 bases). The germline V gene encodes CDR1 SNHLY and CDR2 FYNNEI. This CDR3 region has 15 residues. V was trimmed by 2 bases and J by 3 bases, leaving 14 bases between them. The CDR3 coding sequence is TGTGCCAGCAGTGAACTTCAGGGGATAATCTACGAGCAGTACTTC. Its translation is CASSELQGIIYEQYF. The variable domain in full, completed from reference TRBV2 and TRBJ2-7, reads EPEVTQTPSHQVTQMGQEVILRCVPISNHLYFYWYRQILGQKVEFLVSFYNNEISEKSEIFDDQFSVERPDGSNFTLKIRSTKLEDSAMYFCASSELQGIIYEQYFGPGTRLTVT.

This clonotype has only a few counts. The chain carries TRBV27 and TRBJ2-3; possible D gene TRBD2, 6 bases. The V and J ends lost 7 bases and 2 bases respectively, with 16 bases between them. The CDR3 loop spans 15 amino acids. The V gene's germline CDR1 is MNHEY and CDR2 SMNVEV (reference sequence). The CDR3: CASKSGGMITDTQYF. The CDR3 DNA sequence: TGTGCCAGCAAGTCCGGCGGGATGATCACAGATACGCAGTATTTT.

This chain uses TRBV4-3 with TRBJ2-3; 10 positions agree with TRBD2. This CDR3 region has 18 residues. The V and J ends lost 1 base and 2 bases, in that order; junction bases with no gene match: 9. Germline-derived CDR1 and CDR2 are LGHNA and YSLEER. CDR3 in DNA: TGCGCCAGCAGCCAAGTAGCGGGAGGCCAAGGGGCCACAGATACGCAGTATTTT. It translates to CASSQVAGGQGATDTQYF.

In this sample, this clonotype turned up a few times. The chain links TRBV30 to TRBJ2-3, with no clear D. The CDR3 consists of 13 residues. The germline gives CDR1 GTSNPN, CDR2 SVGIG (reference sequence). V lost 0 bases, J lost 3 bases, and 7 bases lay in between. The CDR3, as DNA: TGTGCCTGGAGTGTCATGGAAACAGATACGCAGTATTTT. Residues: CAWSVMETDTQYF.

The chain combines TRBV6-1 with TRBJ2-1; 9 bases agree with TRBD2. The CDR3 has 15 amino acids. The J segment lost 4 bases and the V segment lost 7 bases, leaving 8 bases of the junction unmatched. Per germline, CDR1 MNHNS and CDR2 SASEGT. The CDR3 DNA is TGTGCCAGCATGACTAGCGGCGGTGGATACAATGAGCAGTTCTTC. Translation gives CASMTSGGGYNEQFF.